This record looks at one TCR beta chain sequence and its context. Its antigen remains unidentified. This sample stems from a study of T cell responses to AZD1222 COVID-19 vaccine. About the research overall: Both about-4-week and about-12-week second-dose recipients were combined. Findings and caveats of the study: Spike-specific TCR breadth and depth both grew after two AZD1222 doses. Possibly, clonal diversity was underestimated; donors were largely white British and included more females.

The protocol was immunoSEQ multiplex PCR, while the TCRdb copy is restricted to in-frame clones and leaves out a portion. This table holds 85,000 to 130,000 clones, 75% to 90% found once. With 1 base removed from V and 7 bases from J, the gap between germline ends came to 14 bases. The germline V gene has CDR1 LGHNA and CDR2 YNFKEQ. The CDR3 length is 15 residues. The chain couples TRBV4-2 to TRBJ1-5; D unresolved. The receptor's source is an adult in good health. The sequencing here drew on peripheral blood, taken on day 0 of AZD1222 vaccination. The CDR3 spells CASSQGLIAGQPQHF. CDR3 DNA sequence: TGTGCCAGCAGCCAAGGGCTGATTGCTGGGCAGCCCCAGCATTTT.